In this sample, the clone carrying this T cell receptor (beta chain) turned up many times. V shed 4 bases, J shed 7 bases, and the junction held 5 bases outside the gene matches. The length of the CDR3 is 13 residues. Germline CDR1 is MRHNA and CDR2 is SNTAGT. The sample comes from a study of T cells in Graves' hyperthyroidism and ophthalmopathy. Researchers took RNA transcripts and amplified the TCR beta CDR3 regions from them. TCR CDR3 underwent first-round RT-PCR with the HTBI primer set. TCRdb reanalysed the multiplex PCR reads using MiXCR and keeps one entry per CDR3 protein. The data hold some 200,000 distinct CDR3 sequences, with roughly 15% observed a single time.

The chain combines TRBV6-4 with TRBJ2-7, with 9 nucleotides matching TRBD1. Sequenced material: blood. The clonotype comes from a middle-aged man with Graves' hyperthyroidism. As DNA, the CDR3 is TGTGCCAGCAGTGGGGACAGGGCGGAAGAGCAGTACTTC. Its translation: CASSGDRAEEQYF.